The 21 T cell receptor beta chains below come from one sample, sequenced in a study of T cell responses to AZD1222 COVID-19 vaccine. Clones were read by immunoSEQ multiplex PCR, and TCRdb kept only the in-frame ones, dropping some. The sample has roughly 150,000 clones, roughly 89% seen once; the top ten hold approximately 5.3%. This specimen was peripheral blood, taken on day 0 of AZD1222 vaccination. The receptors shown here come from an adult in good health.

J is TRBJ2-7 and V is TRBV7-2; TRBD2 is a possible D gene (6 bases). CDR1 is SGHTA, CDR2 FQGNSA, per germline. The CDR3 sequence is 13 residues long. V dropped 4 bases and J dropped 6 bases, with 13 bases sitting between them. CDR3 protein: CASSWELAAEQYF. The CDR3 DNA is TGTGCCAGCAGCTGGGAACTAGCCGCCGAGCAGTACTTC. Together with reference TRBV7-2 and TRBJ2-7, the CDR3 gives the full variable domain: GAGVSQSPSNKVTEKGKDVELRCDPISGHTALYWYRQSLGQGLEFLIYFQGNSAPDKSGLPSDRFSAERTGGSVSTLTIQRTQQEDSAVYLCASSWELAAEQYFGPGTRLTVT.

V and J are TRBV4-2 and TRBJ2-3, with D maybe TRBD1 (7 bases). The CDR3 spans 17 residues. The V gene lost 1 base and the J gene lost 4 bases, with 18 bases spanning the gap. Per germline, CDR1 LGHNA and CDR2 YNFKEQ. CDR3 protein: CASSQGAQTGRPDTQYF. The CDR3 DNA is TGTGCCAGCAGCCAAGGGGCTCAGACAGGGAGGCCAGATACGCAGTATTTT.

This rearrangement joins TRBV2 to TRBJ2-3; a weak D match, TRBD2 (6 bases). The V and J ends lost 2 bases and 3 bases respectively, with 15 bases between them. In germline, CDR1 is SNHLY, CDR2 FYNNEI. This CDR3 has 16 amino acids. The CDR3 is CASSEWAGTLTDTQYF. In DNA form, the CDR3 reads TGTGCCAGCAGTGAATGGGCGGGAACGTTGACAGATACGCAGTATTTT.

The chain employs TRBV7-6 and TRBJ1-1, with 10 bases fitting TRBD1. This CDR3 contains 17 residues. Germline CDR1 and CDR2: SGHVS and FNYEAQ. V dropped 3 bases and J dropped 1; count of bases not matched to a gene: 8. The DNA of the CDR3 is TGTGCCAGCAGCTTGATGGACAGGGGGGCGGGGAACACTGAAGCTTTCTTT. This encodes CASSLMDRGAGNTEAFF.

The chain is built from TRBV28 and TRBJ2-5; TRBD1 might be the D (6 bases). CDR3 size: 12 residues. CDR1 MDHEN and CDR2 SYDVKM come from the germline V gene. Deletions cut 6 bases from V and 5 bases from J, with 10 bases between. CDR3 in DNA: TGTGCCAGCAGACCAAGGGGGGAGACCCAGTACTTC. This sequence encodes CASRPRGETQYF.

The chain links TRBV28 to TRBJ1-2; D is perhaps TRBD1 (6 bases). This CDR3 comprises 12 residues. Germline CDR1 is MDHEN and CDR2 is SYDVKM. Deletions cut 2 bases from V and 6 bases from J, with 7 bases between. CDR3 sequence (DNA): TGTGCCAGCAGTTTAGGGGACAATGGCTACACCTTC. This codes for CASSLGDNGYTF.

The chain uses TRBV14 and TRBJ2-7; unclear D gene. Trimming shortened V by 3 bases and J by 1 base, and 10 bases separated the two germline ends. The germline V gene encodes CDR1 SGHDN and CDR2 FVKESK. This CDR3 spans 14 amino acids. The CDR3 nucleotides are TGTGCCAGCAGCCAGGTACAGCTATCCTACGAGCAGTACTTC. This sequence encodes CASSQVQLSYEQYF.

The chain recombines TRBV3-1 (or the pseudogene TRBV3-2) with TRBJ1-1, with D perhaps matching TRBD1 (6 bases). The CDR3 is made up of 15 amino acids. From germline, CDR1 is LGHDT and CDR2 YNNKEL (reference sequence). Trimming removed 4 bases from V and 0 bases from J, with 12 bases in between. The CDR3 region has the DNA TGTGCCAGCAGCCCACCAGGGACATTGAACACTGAAGCTTTCTTT. Its translation: CASSPPGTLNTEAFF.

This clone was seen once. The chain recombines TRBV3-1 (or the pseudogene TRBV3-2) with TRBJ1-1; no firm D call. The CDR3 spans 15 residues. Germline loops: CDR1 LGHDT, CDR2 YNNKEL (reference sequence). V was pared by 5 bases and J by 4 bases, with 17 bases between. The CDR3 coding sequence is TGTGCCAGCAGCTCCGGAGAAAGGGAATCCACTGAAGCTTTCTTT. This translates into CASSSGERESTEAFF.

The rearrangement links TRBV7-2 to TRBJ2-2; 7 bases fit TRBD1. Germline trimming cut 10 bases from V and 2 bases from J; bases unmatched to any gene: 7. This CDR3 region has 14 residues. Germline-derived CDR1 and CDR2 are SGHTA and FQGNSA. CDR3 in DNA: TGTGCCACCAGACAGGGAGCCAACACCGGGGAGCTGTTTTTT. It encodes CATRQGANTGELFF.

The chain combines TRBV25-1 with TRBJ2-1; either TRBD1 or TRBD2 may fit D (7 bases each). The germline V and J ends were trimmed by 2 bases and 5 bases, with 19 bases remaining between them. CDR1 and CDR2 from the germline V gene are MGHDK and SYGVNS. The CDR3 sequence is 17 residues long. The CDR3 nucleotides are TGTGCCAGCAGTGAACGGGGGGCAGGGGGTAGTCACAATGAGCAGTTCTTC. Translation gives CASSERGAGGSHNEQFF.

J is TRBJ2-3 and V is TRBV10-3; D ambiguous. The V and J ends lost 7 bases and 0 bases respectively, with 8 bases between them. CDR3 length: 13 amino acids. Germline V gene sequence: CDR1 ENHRY, CDR2 SYGVKD. The CDR3 sequence: CAIKNGSTDTQYF. CDR3 DNA sequence: TGTGCCATCAAAAACGGGAGCACAGATACGCAGTATTTT.

The V call is TRBV19, the J call TRBJ1-5; TRBD1 is a possible D gene (5 bases). V lost 5 bases to trimming and J lost 6 bases, with 11 bases between them. The CDR3 has 13 residues. Germline loops: CDR1 LNHDA, CDR2 SQIVND (reference sequence). The CDR3 spells CASSQGWVQPQHF. CDR3 DNA sequence: TGTGCCAGTAGTCAGGGTTGGGTTCAGCCCCAGCATTTT.

This clone was observed once. The chain is built from TRBV11-2 and TRBJ2-5; 12 bases are shared with TRBD1. With V trimmed by 6 bases and J by 4 bases, 6 bases remained unmatched. This CDR3 region has 15 residues. The germline V gene has CDR1 SGHAT and CDR2 FQNNGV. In DNA form, the CDR3 reads TGTGCCAGCAGTTCCCGGGACAGGGGGCCAGAGACCCAGTACTTC. Translated, it gives CASSSRDRGPETQYF.

J is TRBJ2-7 and V is TRBV4-3, with 8 bases lining up with TRBD2. V was pared by 0 bases and J by 1 base, with 5 bases of the junction left unmatched. CDR1 is LGHNA and CDR2 is YSLEER in the germline V gene. This CDR3 has 16 amino acids. CDR3 coding DNA: TGCGCCAGCAGCCAAGACTTGGCTAGCGGGTCCTACGAGCAGTACTTC. It specifies CASSQDLASGSYEQYF.

The rearrangement links TRBV9 to TRBJ2-1; 10 nucleotides align to TRBD2. The CDR3 is 18 amino acids. The V segment lost 0 bases and the J segment 0 bases; nucleotides outside the gene matches: 6. Germline loops: CDR1 SGDLS, CDR2 YYNGEE. The CDR3 DNA sequence: TGTGCCAGCAGCGTAGCTATAAGCGGGAGGGGCTCCTACAATGAGCAGTTCTTC. Its protein is CASSVAISGRGSYNEQFF.

V gene TRBV6-5 combines with J gene TRBJ1-2; TRBD1 might be the D (5 bases). This CDR3 spans 12 amino acids. The V gene's germline CDR1 is MNHEY and CDR2 SVGAGI. Trimming stripped 3 bases from V and 8 bases from J, with 10 bases between. The CDR3 protein is CASSYGAGGYTF. The CDR3 nucleotides are TGTGCCAGCAGTTATGGGGCTGGGGGCTACACCTTC.

V is TRBV11-2 and J is TRBJ1-2, with D perhaps matching TRBD1 (6 bases). The CDR3 has 14 residues. Germline CDR1 SGHAT, CDR2 FQNNGV. Between the trimmed V and J ends, which lost 5 bases and 4 bases, there was a span of 14 bases. For the CDR3, the DNA is TGTGCCAGCAGCCCCCAACCGGGGGCCTATGGCTACACCTTC. It codes for CASSPQPGAYGYTF.

The rearrangement links TRBV28 to TRBJ1-4, with D hard to call. Trimming pared 3 bases from V and 5 bases from J, leaving 7 bases between. This CDR3 region has 13 residues. CDR1 MDHEN and CDR2 SYDVKM come from the germline V gene. The CDR3 spells CASSFRENEKLFF. For the CDR3, the DNA is TGTGCCAGCAGTTTCCGGGAGAATGAAAAACTGTTTTTT.

DNA of the CDR3: TGTGCCAGCAGCAAAGCGCTCGGCAGGGTAGGAGTTGGCTACACCTTC. Protein sequence: CASSKALGRVGVGYTF. The chain uses TRBV21-1 and TRBJ1-2; the table's D call of TRBD1 was not tested on the DNA. TRBV21-1 is deemed a pseudogene. CDR3 length: 16 amino acids.

V usage is TRBV27 and J usage is TRBJ2-1, with a tentative D call TRBD1 (5 bases). The length of the CDR3 is 14 residues. Per the germline V gene, CDR1 is MNHEY and CDR2 is SMNVEV (reference sequence). The V gene lost 8 bases and the J gene lost 2 bases, with 13 bases spanning the gap. The CDR3 protein is CASRVAGTYNEQFF. DNA for the CDR3: TGTGCCAGCCGCGTGGCAGGGACCTACAATGAGCAGTTCTTC.